This entry lists 29 T cell receptor beta chains sequenced from one sample in a study of shared clonotypes between healthy human individuals. Repertoires were generated with immunoSEQ multiplex PCR, while TCRdb's copy carries only in-frame clones and drops some. The profile covers under 2,500,000 clones, with 90% to 96% appearing a single time and around 0.13% taken by the ten largest. Sequenced material: naive CD4+ T cells sorted from blood. Noted subset: CD45RA+ positively selected. The receptor set was obtained from a man aged 18-30 years in good health.

V is TRBV30 and J is TRBJ2-7, with D perhaps matching TRBD1 or TRBD2 (7 bases each). The V gene's germline CDR1 is GTSNPN and CDR2 SVGIG (reference sequence). The CDR3 spans 14 residues. V shed 0 bases and J shed 7 bases, with 16 bases lying between them. The CDR3 coding sequence is TGTGCCTGGAGTGTACGGGCAGGGGGAGGGGAGCAGTACTTC. Residues: CAWSVRAGGGEQYF.

The gene calls are TRBV21-1 and TRBJ1-5; the D segment call TRBD1 is taken from the table without a DNA check. TRBV21-1 is a recognized pseudogene. The CDR3 is 16 amino acids. The CDR3 protein is CASSRSQGYSNQPQHF. The DNA for the CDR3 is TGTGCCAGCAGCAGATCACAGGGGTATAGCAATCAGCCCCAGCATTTT.

This clone was found once. The chain couples TRBV6-6 to TRBJ1-2; D gene unclear. Looked up from germline, CDR1 is MNHNY and CDR2 is SVGAGI (reference sequence). V lost 5 bases, J lost 8 bases, and 15 bases lay in between. CDR3 size: 13 residues. In DNA, the CDR3 is TGTGCCAGCAGTCAGACCGTCCAGATGGGCTACACCTTC. Its translation: CASSQTVQMGYTF.

This sequence joins TRBV2 and TRBJ2-1; 11 bases match TRBD2. Germline-derived CDR1 and CDR2 are SNHLY and FYNNEI. This CDR3 is 19 amino acids long. The V and J ends lost 6 bases and 4 bases, in that order; junction bases with no gene match: 17. CDR3 region: CASRSRLAGGDYSYNEQFF. DNA of the CDR3: TGTGCCAGCAGGAGTAGGCTAGCGGGAGGAGATTACAGTTACAATGAGCAGTTCTTC.

The rearrangement joins TRBV6-5 to TRBJ2-5; D possibly matches TRBD1 or TRBD2 (5 bases each). V dropped 6 bases and J dropped 4 bases, with 15 bases sitting between them. The germline CDR1 and CDR2 sequences are MNHEY and SVGAGI. The CDR3 runs to 14 residues. The CDR3 region has the DNA TGTGCCAGCAGCCCCTGGTCGGGGCGAGAGACCCAGTACTTC. Translated: CASSPWSGRETQYF.

Regarding this clone: Additional DNA sequences in this sample encode the identical CDR3. V is TRBV20-1 and J is TRBJ2-3; D uncertain. CDR1 DFQATT and CDR2 SNEGSKA come from the germline V gene (reference sequence). With 6 bases removed from V and 2 bases from J, the gap between germline ends came to 6 bases. This CDR3 contains 11 residues. CDR3 protein: CSAAATDTQYF. The CDR3 nucleotides are TGCAGTGCAGCCGCCACAGATACGCAGTATTTT.

This chain connects TRBV5-1 to TRBJ2-2; D might be TRBD1 or TRBD2, each matching 5 bases. The V end was cut by 0 bases, the J end by 2 bases, with 11 bases between. From germline, CDR1 is SGHRS and CDR2 YFSETQ. The CDR3 spans 16 residues. In DNA form, the CDR3 reads TGCGCCAGCAGCTTGGCAGGGACCCTTAACACCGGGGAGCTGTTTTTT. Translation gives CASSLAGTLNTGELFF.

The J gene is TRBJ1-2, the V gene TRBV2, with D tentatively TRBD1 (6 bases). The CDR3 covers 15 residues. CDR1 is SNHLY, CDR2 FYNNEI, per germline. Trimming left V 6 bases short and J 0 bases short, with 14 bases between. The CDR3 DNA reads TGTGCCAGCAGCCCGACAGGAAAAGCTAACTATGGCTACACCTTC. As protein: CASSPTGKANYGYTF.

This clone was seen once. The rearrangement joins TRBV11-2 to TRBJ2-7, with D perhaps assigned TRBD1 or TRBD2 (5 bases each). This CDR3 contains 15 residues. V was clipped by 5 bases and J by 2 bases, with 16 bases between them. Per the germline V gene, CDR1 is SGHAT and CDR2 is FQNNGV. The DNA of the CDR3 is TGTGCCAGCAGCCCCGACTTTGGGGGAACCTACGAGCAGTACTTC. It codes for CASSPDFGGTYEQYF.

Points on this clone: The identical CDR3 is also encoded by other nucleotide sequences in the sample. The rearrangement joins TRBV6-1 to TRBJ1-6; D remains ambiguous. This CDR3 comprises 12 residues. Germline lookup yields CDR1 MNHNS and CDR2 SASEGT. V shed 8 bases and J shed 6 bases, with 8 bases lying between them. The CDR3 region is CASGQGNSPLHF. In nucleotides, the CDR3 is TGTGCCAGCGGCCAAGGTAATTCACCCCTCCACTTT.

This chain uses TRBV4-2 with TRBJ2-1; 9 nucleotides agree with TRBD2. CDR1 is LGHNA, CDR2 YNFKEQ, per germline. The CDR3 contains 17 residues. V lost 0 bases, J lost 1 base, and 4 bases stayed unmatched. CDR3 in DNA: TGTGCCAGCAGCCAAGATTGGCGGGAGGGGTCCTACAATGAGCAGTTCTTC. Translating gives CASSQDWREGSYNEQFF.

The chain carries TRBV7-6 and TRBJ2-1; 10 nucleotides align to TRBD2. CDR3 length: 15 residues. After removal of 0 bases from V and 6 bases from J, the junction contained 2 bases not matched to a gene. Looked up from germline, CDR1 is SGHVS and CDR2 is FNYEAQ. In DNA, the CDR3 is TGTGCCAGCAGCTTAGCTAGCGGGAGGAGCAATGAGCAGTTCTTC. Translating gives CASSLASGRSNEQFF.

The chain carries TRBV2 and TRBJ1-1, with 7 bases lining up with TRBD1. Germline V gene lookup returns CDR1 SNHLY and CDR2 FYNNEI. J gave up 5 bases and V 4 bases, and 4 bases lay outside the gene matches. The CDR3 has 13 amino acids. CDR3 coding DNA: TGTGCCAGCAGTGTGACAGGGTGGACTGAAGCTTTCTTT. Its translation: CASSVTGWTEAFF.

This clone was seen just once. The CDR3 region is CASSPVDSAYEQYF. CDR3 coding DNA: TGCGCCAGCAGCCCAGTTGACAGCGCCTACGAGCAGTACTTC. The chain carries TRBV10-1 and TRBJ2-7, with a tentative D call TRBD1 (5 bases). There are 14 residues in the CDR3. Trimming pared 6 bases from V and 2 bases from J, leaving 14 bases between. In germline, CDR1 is WNHNN, CDR2 SYGVQD (reference sequence).

J is TRBJ1-5 and V is TRBV28, with 9 nucleotides matching TRBD1. The CDR3 sequence is 13 residues long. With V trimmed by 11 bases and J by 7 bases, 9 bases remained unmatched. From germline, CDR1 is MDHEN and CDR2 SYDVKM. CDR3 nucleotides: TGTGCCCCCGGGACAGGGAAAGACCAGCCCCAGCATTTT. Translation gives CAPGTGKDQPQHF.

The rearrangement joins TRBV7-2 to TRBJ2-5, with 7 positions matching TRBD1. CDR3 size: 14 residues. The junction had 7 bases not matched to a gene; V was cut back by 5 bases and J by 4 bases. Germline V gene lookup returns CDR1 SGHTA and CDR2 FQGNSA. CDR3: CASSPRDSIETQYF. CDR3 DNA sequence: TGTGCCAGCAGCCCTCGGGACAGCATAGAGACCCAGTACTTC.

Concerning this clone itself: The same CDR3 is also encoded by other DNA sequences in this sample. The chain couples TRBV19 to TRBJ1-4; 7 bases are shared with TRBD1. The CDR3 is made up of 14 amino acids. The V gene's germline CDR1 is LNHDA and CDR2 SQIVND (reference sequence). V lost 6 bases, J lost 4 bases, and 5 bases stayed unmatched. The CDR3: CASRLGTVNEKLFF. CDR3 sequence (DNA): TGTGCCAGTAGGCTCGGGACAGTTAATGAAAAACTGTTTTTT.

CDR3 in DNA: TGCAGCGGGACCCGGGACAGGGTAGTAGGTAGCACTGAAGCTTTCTTT. Its protein product is CSGTRDRVVGSTEAFF. The chain uses TRBV29-1 and TRBJ1-1, with 9 bases lining up with TRBD1. This CDR3 has 16 residues. Germline V gene data show CDR1 as SQVTM and CDR2 as ANQGSEA. V gave up 7 bases and J gave up 4 bases; unmatched junction bases: 16. Full variable domain (missing parts from reference TRBV29-1 and TRBJ1-1): SAVISQKPSRDICQRGTSLTIQCQVDSQVTMMFWYRQQPGQSLTLIATANQGSEATYESGFVIDKFPISRPNLTFSTLTVSNMSPEDSSIYLCSGTRDRVVGSTEAFFGQGTRLTVV.

This clone has only one observation. This sequence joins TRBV29-1 and TRBJ1-1, with D possibly matching TRBD1 (6 bases). Germline V gene sequence: CDR1 SQVTM, CDR2 ANQGSEA. The ends were cut back, 1 base at V and 1 base at J, with 13 bases in the middle. This CDR3 region has 15 residues. CDR3 sequence: CSVEVGDIRNTEAFF. CDR3 DNA sequence: TGCAGCGTTGAAGTCGGGGACATAAGGAACACTGAAGCTTTCTTT. The full variable domain, its missing parts supplied by reference TRBV29-1 and TRBJ1-1, is SAVISQKPSRDICQRGTSLTIQCQVDSQVTMMFWYRQQPGQSLTLIATANQGSEATYESGFVIDKFPISRPNLTFSTLTVSNMSPEDSSIYLCSVEVGDIRNTEAFFGQGTRLTVV.

Comments on this clone: This specimen includes other DNA sequences encoding the same CDR3. The V and J genes are TRBV2 and TRBJ2-3, with 12 bases identical to TRBD2. V was pared by 3 bases and J by 0 bases, with 1 base of the junction left unmatched. CDR1 and CDR2 (germline): SNHLY, FYNNEI. This CDR3 region has 16 residues. The CDR3 here is CASSDGTSGSTDTQYF. CDR3 coding DNA: TGTGCCAGCAGTGACGGGACTAGCGGGAGCACAGATACGCAGTATTTT.

J is TRBJ2-7 and V is TRBV18; D is uncertain. The CDR3 extends over 15 amino acids. The germline V gene has CDR1 KGHSH and CDR2 LQKENI. V was pared by 0 bases and J by 2 bases, with 11 bases between. The CDR3 loop reads CASSPPNEEPYEQYF. The CDR3 DNA is TGTGCCAGCTCACCACCGAACGAGGAACCCTACGAGCAGTACTTC. Based on the CDR3 plus reference TRBV18 and TRBJ2-7, the full variable domain is NAGVMQNPRHLVRRRGQEARLRCSPMKGHSHVYWYRQLPEEGLKFMVYLQKENIIDESGMPKERFSAEFPKEGPSILRIQQVVRGDSAAYFCASSPPNEEPYEQYFGPGTRLTVT.

The chain recombines TRBV2 with TRBJ2-5; D gene uncertain. The germline V and J ends were trimmed by 4 bases and 1 base, with 13 bases remaining between them. Germline V gene lookup returns CDR1 SNHLY and CDR2 FYNNEI. There are 15 residues in the CDR3. CDR3 in DNA: TGTGCCAGCAGTGGAGAGATGGGGTCCCAAGAGACCCAGTACTTC. Amino acids: CASSGEMGSQETQYF.

This clone was seen only a few times. J is TRBJ1-6 and V is TRBV29-1, with TRBD1 as a possible D gene (5 bases). Per the germline V gene, CDR1 is SQVTM and CDR2 is ANQGSEA. The CDR3 is made up of 16 amino acids. V was shortened by 3 bases and J by 7 bases, with 19 bases between the two germline ends. The CDR3 DNA is TGCAGCGTTGAGGCTGTTAGGGTATGGGGGAATTCACCCCTCCACTTT. As protein: CSVEAVRVWGNSPLHF.

The V and J genes are TRBV29-1 and TRBJ1-1; no firm D call. The germline V and J ends were trimmed by 6 bases and 3 bases, with 17 bases remaining between them. The CDR3 has 14 amino acids. The germline V gene encodes CDR1 SQVTM and CDR2 ANQGSEA. The CDR3 loop reads CSVCGRLGDTEAFF. The CDR3 nucleotides are TGCAGCGTGTGTGGACGGCTAGGCGACACTGAAGCTTTCTTT.

The chain links TRBV5-1 to TRBJ2-5, with D maybe TRBD2 (6 bases). CDR1 and CDR2 from the germline V gene are SGHRS and YFSETQ. With 0 bases removed from V and 4 bases from J, the gap between germline ends came to 13 bases. The CDR3 consists of 15 residues. CDR3 residues: CASSLGGLIGETQYF. CDR3 nucleotides: TGCGCCAGCAGCTTGGGGGGACTTATAGGAGAGACCCAGTACTTC.

This clone occurred once. This sequence joins TRBV6-5 and TRBJ2-3; D may correspond to TRBD1 or TRBD2 (6 bases each). Germline assignment: CDR1 MNHEY and CDR2 SVGAGI. V gave up 6 bases and J gave up 0 bases, with 13 bases separating them. The CDR3 is made up of 15 amino acids. For the CDR3, the DNA is TGTGCCAGCAGGCGGGACACCATTAGCACAGATACGCAGTATTTT. Protein: CASRRDTISTDTQYF.

The chain carries TRBV7-2 and TRBJ2-2; 9 positions match TRBD1. The CDR3 length is 15 residues. J gave up 7 bases and V 4 bases, and 7 bases lay outside the gene matches. Germline CDR1 reads SGHTA; CDR2 reads FQGNSA. This CDR3 reads CASSSRQGVGGELFF. The CDR3 region has the DNA TGTGCCAGCAGCTCTCGACAGGGGGTGGGCGGGGAGCTGTTTTTT.

The rearrangement uses TRBV4-1 and TRBJ2-7, with TRBD2 as a possible D gene (5 bases). The CDR3 is 13 residues long. Germline V lookup: CDR1 MGHRA, CDR2 YSYEKL. V lost 1 base and J lost 7, with 11 bases in between. CDR3 in DNA: TGCGCCAGCAGCCAAGTTTCTCAGCGGGAGCAGTACTTC. Translating gives CASSQVSQREQYF.

The chain combines TRBV28 with TRBJ1-4; D might be TRBD1 (5 bases). This CDR3 is built from 16 residues. V was cut by 2 bases and J by 2 bases, with 12 bases left in between. Germline CDR1 reads MDHEN; CDR2 reads SYDVKM. CDR3 nucleotide sequence: TGTGCCAGCAGTTTAAGGGGCATCGGCACTAATGAAAAACTGTTTTTT. Translating it yields CASSLRGIGTNEKLFF. Drawing the rest from reference TRBV28 and TRBJ1-4, the complete variable domain is DVKVTQSSRYLVKRTGEKVFLECVQDMDHENMFWYRQDPGLGLRLIYFSYDVKMKEKGDIPEGYSVSREKKERFSLILESASTNQTSMYLCASSLRGIGTNEKLFFGSGTQLSVL.